This TCR beta chain originates from a study of shared clonotypes between healthy human individuals. Germline-derived CDR1 and CDR2 are SGHTA and FQGNSA. The length of the CDR3 is 16 residues. V lost 2 bases and J 1 base, leaving 15 bases between the germline ends. Study results and limitations: Relative to memory subsets, naive subsets generally showed larger estimated richness.

Method: immunoSEQ multiplex PCR; TCRdb's copy keeps in-frame clones and lacks some. The sample includes fewer than 850,000 clones, 55% to 75% of them seen just once. As concerns this clone: Its matching antigen is unknown.

There were no recent acute infections or vaccinations among the donors, who were healthy HIV-negative adults. Subsets obtained from CD4+ cells comprised CD45RA+ naive and CD45RA-negative memory cells. The chain uses TRBV7-2 and TRBJ2-7; D perhaps matches TRBD2 (6 bases). Sequenced: memory CD4+ T cells sorted from blood. The subset here: CD45RA-negative fraction. The sequence was obtained from a woman in her thirties in good health. The CDR3 loop reads CASSLRRRAGSYEQYF. The CDR3 bases are TGTGCCAGCAGCTTAAGGCGCCGCGCGGGATCCTACGAGCAGTACTTC.